This entry describes one T cell receptor beta chain. The CDR3 spans 15 residues. Germline values: CDR1 SGDLS, CDR2 YYNGEE. Trimming stripped 2 bases from V and 7 bases from J, with 16 bases between. Per the original methods: Amplification from reference gene primers served as the basis for estimated nucleated cell counts. Using immunoSEQ multiplex PCR, the repertoire was profiled, and TCRdb retains in-frame clones only, with some absent. D and trimming were read from the DNA, whereas the V and J calls and clone size are those reported in that table. The table has around 60,000 clones, approximately 80% seen once. This specimen belongs to a study of blood T cell repertoires in COVID-19. Whole-study context: Acute-phase and convalescent COVID-19 samples originated in the United States, Italy and Spain. T cells, B-cell-depleted T cells, or PBMCs supplied cDNA or gDNA.

The clonotype comes from a man aged 60 to 75 with acute or convalescent COVID-19. The sample consisted of peripheral blood. The chain links TRBV9 to TRBJ2-1, with D perhaps TRBD1 (5 bases). The CDR3 nucleotides are TGTGCCAGCAGCGTGCAGGGCCAGAGTTTAAATGAGCAGTTCTTC. It yields the protein CASSVQGQSLNEQFF.